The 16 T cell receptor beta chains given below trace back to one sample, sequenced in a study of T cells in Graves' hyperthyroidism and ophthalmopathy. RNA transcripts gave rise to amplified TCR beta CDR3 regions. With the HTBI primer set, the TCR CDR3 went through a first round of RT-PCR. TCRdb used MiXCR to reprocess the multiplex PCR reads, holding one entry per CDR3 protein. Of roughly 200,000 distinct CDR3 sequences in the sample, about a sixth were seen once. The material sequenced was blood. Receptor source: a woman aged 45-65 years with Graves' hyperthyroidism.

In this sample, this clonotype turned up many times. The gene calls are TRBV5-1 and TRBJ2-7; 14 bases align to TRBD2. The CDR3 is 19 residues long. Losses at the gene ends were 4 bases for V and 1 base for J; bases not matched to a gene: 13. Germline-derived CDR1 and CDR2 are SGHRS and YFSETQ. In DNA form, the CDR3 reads TGCGCCAGCAGCCTGGATGGATGGGGACTAGCGGGAGCGTCCTACGAGCAGTACTTC. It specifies CASSLDGWGLAGASYEQYF. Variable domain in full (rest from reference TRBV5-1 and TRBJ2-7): KAGVTQTPRYLIKTRGQQVTLSCSPISGHRSVSWYQQTPGQGLQFLFEYFSETQRNKGNFPGRFSGRQFSNSRSEMNVSTLELGDSALYLCASSLDGWGLAGASYEQYFGPGTRLTVT.

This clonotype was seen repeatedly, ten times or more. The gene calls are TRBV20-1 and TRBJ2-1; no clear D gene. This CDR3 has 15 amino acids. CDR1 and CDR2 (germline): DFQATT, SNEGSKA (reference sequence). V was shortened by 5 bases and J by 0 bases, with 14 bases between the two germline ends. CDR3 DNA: TGCAGTGCTCGCCATAGGGCGAGCTCCTACAATGAGCAGTTCTTC. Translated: CSARHRASSYNEQFF.

In nucleotides, the CDR3 is TGTGCCAGCAGCTTACTTTCTCTCCTGACCGAGCAGTACTTC. Its protein is CASSLLSLLTEQYF. The rearrangement links TRBV11-2 to TRBJ2-7; D is uncertain. The germline V gene has CDR1 SGHAT and CDR2 FQNNGV. The CDR3 consists of 14 residues. V was shortened by 2 bases and J by 6 bases, with 14 bases between the two germline ends.

The CDR3 DNA reads as TGCAGTGCCGCAGGGTACGATTCCTACGAGCAGTACTTC. It yields the protein CSAAGYDSYEQYF. The chain carries TRBV20-1 and TRBJ2-7, with TRBD1 as a possible D gene (5 bases). CDR1 and CDR2 (germline): DFQATT, SNEGSKA (reference sequence). Trimming stripped 6 bases from V and 1 base from J, with 13 bases between. The CDR3 has 13 amino acids.

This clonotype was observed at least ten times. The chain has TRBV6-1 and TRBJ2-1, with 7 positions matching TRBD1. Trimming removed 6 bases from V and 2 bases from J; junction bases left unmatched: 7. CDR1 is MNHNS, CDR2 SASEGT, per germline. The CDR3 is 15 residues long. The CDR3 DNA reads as TGTGCCAGCAGGCCTACAGGGGAGCCCTACAATGAGCAGTTCTTC. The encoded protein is CASRPTGEPYNEQFF.

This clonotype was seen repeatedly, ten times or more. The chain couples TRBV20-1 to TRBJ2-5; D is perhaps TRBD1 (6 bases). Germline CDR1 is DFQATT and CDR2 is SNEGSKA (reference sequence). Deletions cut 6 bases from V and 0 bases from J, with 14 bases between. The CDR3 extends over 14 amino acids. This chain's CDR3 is CSAVAGANQETQYF. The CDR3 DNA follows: TGCAGTGCAGTCGCAGGGGCGAACCAAGAGACCCAGTACTTC.

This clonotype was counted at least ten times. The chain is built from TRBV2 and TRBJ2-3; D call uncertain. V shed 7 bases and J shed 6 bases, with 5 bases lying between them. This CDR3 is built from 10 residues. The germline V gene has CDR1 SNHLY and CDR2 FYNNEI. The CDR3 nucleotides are TGTGCCAGCAATTCGGATACGCAGTATTTT. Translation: CASNSDTQYF.

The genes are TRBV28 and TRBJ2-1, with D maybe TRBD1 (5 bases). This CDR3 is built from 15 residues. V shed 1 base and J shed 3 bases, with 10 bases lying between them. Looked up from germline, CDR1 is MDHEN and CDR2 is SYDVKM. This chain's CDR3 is CASSLSGYLYNEQFF. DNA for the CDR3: TGTGCCAGCAGTTTATCAGGGTACCTCTACAATGAGCAGTTCTTC.

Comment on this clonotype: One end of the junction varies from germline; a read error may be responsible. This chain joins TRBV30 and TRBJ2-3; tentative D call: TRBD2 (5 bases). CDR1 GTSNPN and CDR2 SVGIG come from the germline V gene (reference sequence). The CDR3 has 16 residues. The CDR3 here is CALGRDSERSTDAQYF. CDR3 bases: TGTGCTCTGGGCCGTGATAGCGAGCGAAGCACAGATGCGCAGTATTTT.

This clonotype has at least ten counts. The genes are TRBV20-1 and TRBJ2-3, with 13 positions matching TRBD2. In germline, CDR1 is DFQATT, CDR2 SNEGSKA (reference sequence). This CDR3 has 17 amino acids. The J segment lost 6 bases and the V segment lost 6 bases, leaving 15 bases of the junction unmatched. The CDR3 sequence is CSAQKRTSGSITDTQYF. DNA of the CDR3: TGCAGTGCCCAGAAGAGGACTAGCGGGAGTATTACGGATACGCAGTATTTT.

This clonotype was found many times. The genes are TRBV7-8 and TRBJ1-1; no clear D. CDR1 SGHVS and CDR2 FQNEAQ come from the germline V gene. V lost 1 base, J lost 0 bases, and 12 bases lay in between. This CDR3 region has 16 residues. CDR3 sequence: CASSLVIGIMNTEAFF. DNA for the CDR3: TGTGCCAGCAGCTTAGTCATAGGGATAATGAACACTGAAGCTTTCTTT.

CDR3 region: CASSDWGNEQFF. The CDR3 DNA reads TGTGCCAGCAGTGACTGGGGCAATGAGCAGTTCTTC. V usage is TRBV6-1 and J usage is TRBJ2-1, with no clear D. The CDR3 is 12 residues long. V lost 3 bases and J lost 6, with 6 bases in between. The V gene's germline CDR1 is MNHNS and CDR2 SASEGT.

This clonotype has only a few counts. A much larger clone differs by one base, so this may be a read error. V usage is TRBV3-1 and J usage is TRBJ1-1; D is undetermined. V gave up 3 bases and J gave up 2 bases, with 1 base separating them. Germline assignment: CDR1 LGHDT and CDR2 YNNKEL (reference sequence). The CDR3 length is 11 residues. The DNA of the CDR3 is TGTGCCAGCAGCCATAACACTGAAGCTTTCTTT. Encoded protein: CASSHNTEAFF.

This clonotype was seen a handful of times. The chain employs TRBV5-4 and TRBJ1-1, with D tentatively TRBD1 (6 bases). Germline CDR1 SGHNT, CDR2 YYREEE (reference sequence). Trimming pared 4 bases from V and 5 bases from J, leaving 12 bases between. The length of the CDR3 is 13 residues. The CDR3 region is CASSQGGRTEAFF. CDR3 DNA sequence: TGTGCCAGCAGCCAAGGGGGGAGGACTGAAGCTTTCTTT.

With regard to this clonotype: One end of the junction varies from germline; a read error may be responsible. In DNA form, the CDR3 reads TGTGCCAGCAGCCAAGTTGTAGGGAGGGCCCTCACCGAGGAGCTGTTTTTT. Translated: CASSQVVGRALTEELFF. The chain recombines TRBV3-1 with TRBJ2-2, with 7 bases aligning to TRBD2. Looked up from germline, CDR1 is LGHDT and CDR2 is YNNKEL (reference sequence). The CDR3 loop spans 17 amino acids. The variable domain in full, with the rest retrieved from reference TRBV3-1 and TRBJ2-2, is DTAVSQTPKYLVTQMGNDKSIKCEQNLGHDTMYWYKQDSKKFLKIMFSYNNKELIINETVPNRFSPKSPDKAHLNLHINSLELGDSAVYFCASSQVVGRALTEELFFGEGSRLTVL.

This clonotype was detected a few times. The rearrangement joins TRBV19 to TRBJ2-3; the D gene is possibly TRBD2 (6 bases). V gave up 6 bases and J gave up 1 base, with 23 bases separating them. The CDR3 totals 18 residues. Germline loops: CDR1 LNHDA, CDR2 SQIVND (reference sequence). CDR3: CASSNTWGGLPGTDTQYF. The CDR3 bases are TGTGCCAGTAGCAACACCTGGGGAGGTCTCCCTGGCACAGATACGCAGTATTTT.